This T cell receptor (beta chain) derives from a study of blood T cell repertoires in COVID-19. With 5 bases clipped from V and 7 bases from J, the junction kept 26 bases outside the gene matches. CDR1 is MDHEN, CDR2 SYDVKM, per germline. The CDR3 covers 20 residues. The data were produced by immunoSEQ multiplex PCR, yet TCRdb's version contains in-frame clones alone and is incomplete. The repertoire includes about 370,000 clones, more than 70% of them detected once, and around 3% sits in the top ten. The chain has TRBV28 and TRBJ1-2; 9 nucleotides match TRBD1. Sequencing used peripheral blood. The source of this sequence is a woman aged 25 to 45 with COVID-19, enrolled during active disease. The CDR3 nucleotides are TGTGCCAGCAGTGCTCTAAAAGAAACAGTCTTCCGACAGGGGGTCCGTGGCTACACCTTC. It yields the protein CASSALKETVFRQGVRGYTF.